Shown below are 18 T cell receptor beta chains from a single sample sequenced in a study of blood T cell repertoires in COVID-19. Profiled with immunoSEQ multiplex PCR; TCRdb holds only in-frame clones, not every one. The sample contains nearly 110,000 clones, 70% to 75% of which appear only once. The source material was peripheral blood. The receptors were gathered from a human donor with acute or convalescent COVID-19. The donor label of this sample is uncertain.

V usage is TRBV6-5 and J usage is TRBJ1-1; D is uncertain. In germline, CDR1 is MNHEY, CDR2 SVGAGI. The CDR3 consists of 13 residues. Trimming removed 4 bases from V and 3 bases from J, with 9 bases in between. CDR3 amino acids: CASSSRGDTEAFF. The CDR3 DNA follows: TGTGCCAGCAGTTCCCGGGGAGACACTGAAGCTTTCTTT.

The chain recombines TRBV28 with TRBJ2-5; 8 bases agree with TRBD1. This CDR3 contains 16 residues. CDR1 and CDR2 (germline): MDHEN, SYDVKM. The V and J ends lost 6 bases and 2 bases, in that order; junction bases with no gene match: 11. In nucleotides, the CDR3 is TGTGCCAGCAGCCTACTTTGGACAGGGATACAAGAGACCCAGTACTTC. It encodes CASSLLWTGIQETQYF.

This rearrangement joins TRBV6-5 to TRBJ1-3; D gene unclear. Germline values: CDR1 MNHEY, CDR2 SVGAGI. With 2 bases removed from V and 0 bases from J, the gap between germline ends came to 5 bases. The CDR3 has 14 amino acids. The CDR3 region has the DNA TGTGCCAGCAGTTACCGTAGCTCTGGAAACACCATATATTTT. Its translation: CASSYRSSGNTIYF.

A few counts support this clone. The chain recombines TRBV10-3 with TRBJ2-7; D may be TRBD1 (5 bases). The CDR3 length is 12 residues. V was shortened by 6 bases and J by 1 base, with 7 bases between the two germline ends. Germline V gene sequence: CDR1 ENHRY, CDR2 SYGVKD. The CDR3 sequence is CAIRGVSYEQYF. CDR3 sequence (DNA): TGTGCCATCAGAGGGGTGTCCTACGAGCAGTACTTC.

The chain recombines TRBV19 with TRBJ1-4, with D hard to call. CDR1 is LNHDA, CDR2 SQIVND, per germline (reference sequence). The V gene lost 4 bases and the J gene lost 7 bases, with 13 bases spanning the gap. The CDR3 spans 14 residues. The CDR3 is CASSRVNGGEKLFF. The DNA of the CDR3 is TGTGCCAGTAGTAGAGTCAACGGCGGTGAAAAACTGTTTTTT.

The J gene is TRBJ2-1, the V gene TRBV5-1; D unclear. Per germline, CDR1 SGHRS and CDR2 YFSETQ. Deletions cut 0 bases from V and 3 bases from J, with 10 bases between. The CDR3 extends over 15 amino acids. The CDR3 loop is CASSLVPKLYNEQFF. CDR3 nucleotides: TGCGCCAGCAGCTTGGTTCCAAAGCTCTACAATGAGCAGTTCTTC.

The chain couples TRBV10-3 to TRBJ1-5, with D perhaps matching TRBD1 (5 bases). Germline loops: CDR1 ENHRY, CDR2 SYGVKD. Trimming left V 3 bases short and J 3 bases short, with 12 bases between. The CDR3 covers 15 residues. The CDR3 DNA reads TGTGCCATCAGTGAATTGGGGGGAGTCAATCAGCCCCAGCATTTT. It is translated as CAISELGGVNQPQHF.

This sequence joins TRBV28 and TRBJ2-3, with a possible D match to TRBD2 (6 bases). V shed 6 bases and J shed 4 bases, with 8 bases lying between them. The CDR3 extends over 12 amino acids. Germline V gene lookup returns CDR1 MDHEN and CDR2 SYDVKM. The CDR3 spells CASRPGADTQYF. CDR3 DNA: TGTGCCAGCAGACCGGGGGCAGATACGCAGTATTTT.

The V and J genes are TRBV7-9 and TRBJ1-6; TRBD1 aligns across 11 bases. The CDR3 is 15 residues long. V gave up 5 bases and J gave up 7 bases; unmatched junction bases: 4. Germline V gene sequence: CDR1 SEHNR, CDR2 FQNEAQ (reference sequence). The CDR3 DNA sequence: TGTGCCAGCAGCGCCCGGACAGGGGGCAATTCACCCCTCCACTTT. Translation: CASSARTGGNSPLHF.

The rearrangement links TRBV7-2 to TRBJ2-1; 9 bases match TRBD1. There are 15 residues in the CDR3. J was trimmed by 2 bases and V by 3 bases; bases with no gene match: 2. The V gene's germline CDR1 is SGHTA and CDR2 FQGNSA. CDR3 sequence (DNA): TGTGCCAGCAGCTTCGGACAGGGGCCCTACAATGAGCAGTTCTTC. Protein product: CASSFGQGPYNEQFF.

The V call is TRBV7-2, the J call TRBJ2-5; 15 nucleotides match TRBD2. The CDR3 spans 18 residues. Losses at the gene ends were 2 bases for V and 2 bases for J; bases not matched to a gene: 6. Looked up from germline, CDR1 is SGHTA and CDR2 is FQGNSA. CDR3 loop: CASSLTRGTSGRQETQYF. The CDR3 DNA reads TGTGCCAGCAGCTTAACACGGGGGACTAGCGGGAGGCAAGAGACCCAGTACTTC.

Written as DNA, the CDR3 is TGTGCCAGCAGTTACTACAGGGTGCGAGAGCAGTACGTC. Translation gives CASSYYRVREQYV. The rearrangement uses TRBV5-7 and TRBJ2-7; possibly TRBD1 for D (6 bases). Being an ORF, TRBV5-7 has a function that is uncertain. The CDR3 has 13 residues. The V end lost 5 bases, the J end lost 7 bases, and 16 bases lay between the germline ends.

This clone appeared once. The rearrangement links TRBV30 to TRBJ2-5, with a tentative D call TRBD2 (5 bases). Germline V gives CDR1 GTSNPN, CDR2 SVGIG (reference sequence). The CDR3 is 12 residues long. The V gene lost 0 bases and the J gene lost 4 bases, with 6 bases spanning the gap. The CDR3 loop is CAWSVLVETQYF. In DNA form, the CDR3 reads TGTGCCTGGAGTGTACTAGTAGAGACCCAGTACTTC. Full variable domain (outside the CDR3, taken from reference TRBV30 and TRBJ2-5): SQTIHQWPATLVQPVGSPLSLECTVEGTSNPNLYWYRQAAGRGLQLLFYSVGIGQISSEVPQNLSASRPQDRQFILSSKKLLLSDSGFYLCAWSVLVETQYFGPGTRLLVL.

This chain links TRBV7-9 with TRBJ2-2; perhaps TRBD2 as D (5 bases). Deletions cut 3 bases from V and 8 bases from J, with 7 bases between. The CDR3 consists of 12 residues. Germline V CDR1 and CDR2: SEHNR, FQNEAQ (reference sequence). CDR3 amino acids: CASSFRGGELFF. In DNA, the CDR3 is TGTGCCAGCAGCTTTAGAGGGGGGGAGCTGTTTTTT.

The chain joins TRBV7-9 to TRBJ2-3, with D maybe TRBD1 (5 bases). Germline lookup yields CDR1 SEHNR and CDR2 FQNEAQ (reference sequence). V lost 6 bases and J lost 4, with 11 bases in between. The length of the CDR3 is 13 residues. CDR3 bases: TGTGCCAGCAGTTCAGGGATACCAGATACGCAGTATTTT. Amino acid sequence: CASSSGIPDTQYF.

This sequence joins TRBV9 and TRBJ2-2; the D gene is possibly TRBD1 (6 bases). The CDR3 length is 15 residues. The V and J ends lost 3 bases and 0 bases respectively, with 9 bases between them. The germline V gene has CDR1 SGDLS and CDR2 YYNGEE. In DNA, the CDR3 is TGTGCCAGCAGCGCAAAGGGGGCGAACACCGGGGAGCTGTTTTTT. This encodes CASSAKGANTGELFF. Filled out from reference TRBV9 and TRBJ2-2, the complete variable domain reads DSGVTQTPKHLITATGQRVTLRCSPRSGDLSVYWYQQSLDQGLQFLIQYYNGEERAKGNILERFSAQQFPDLHSELNLSSLELGDSALYFCASSAKGANTGELFFGEGSRLTVL.

This chain's CDR3 is CASNLGGARGYTF. Written as DNA, the CDR3 is TGTGCCAGCAATCTGGGGGGGGCCCGTGGCTACACCTTC. The chain couples TRBV12-3 or TRBV12-4 to TRBJ1-2; D may be TRBD1 (6 bases). The CDR3 covers 13 residues. Trimming cost V 7 bases and J 7 bases, with 16 bases left between them.

CDR3 bases: TGTGCCACCAGTGATTTCGGAGGGGGCGGCTACACCTTC. Translation: CATSDFGGGGYTF. This chain connects TRBV24-1 to TRBJ1-2, with 7 bases fitting TRBD1. The germline CDR1 and CDR2 sequences are KGHDR and SFDVKD. J lost 8 bases, V lost 1 base, and 3 bases had no gene match. This CDR3 spans 13 amino acids.